The rows below give T cell receptor beta chains drawn from one sample of a study of cytomegalovirus exposure and HLA in healthy donors. Only in-frame clones appear in the TCRdb table, and some are missing; sequencing was by immunoSEQ multiplex PCR. This table has 110,000 or so clones, approximately 88% appearing once. Sample: PBMCs. These receptors were obtained from a man between 18 and 35 years old in good health and CMV-seronegative. Each CDR3 is given with its conserved first and last residue. A D gene is named only where the DNA matches it firmly. Not all rows give a size; the values are once, few, many and, for expanded clones, a class.

abundance	v_gene	j_gene	d_gene	CDR3aa	CDR3nt
-	TRBV2	TRBJ1-5	-	CASSAWADSNQPQHF	TGTGCCAGCAGTGCGTGGGCAGATAGCAATCAGCCCCAGCATTTT
-	TRBV27	TRBJ2-7	TRBD1	CASSPREGASTYEQYF	TGTGCCAGCAGTCCGCGAGAGGGGGCTTCTACTTACGAGCAGTACTTC
-	TRBV15	TRBJ1-1	-	CATSRDRAGDTEAFF	TGTGCCACCAGCAGAGATAGGGCAGGGGACACTGAAGCTTTCTTT
-	TRBV7-9	TRBJ1-2	TRBD1	CASSHGQGSFYGYTF	TGTGCCAGCAGCCACGGACAGGGGTCCTTCTATGGCTACACCTTC
-	TRBV23-1	TRBJ1-4	-	CASSHPTANEKLFF	TGCGCCAGCAGTCACCCGACAGCAAATGAAAAACTGTTTTTT
-	TRBV5-1	TRBJ2-5	TRBD2	CASTRDYLRGGETQYF	TGCGCCAGCACCCGGGACTATTTAAGAGGAGGAGAGACCCAGTACTTC
-	TRBV5-1	TRBJ2-1	-	CASRSTLARYNEQFF	TGCGCCAGCAGGTCAACTCTAGCCCGGTACAATGAGCAGTTCTTC
-	TRBV5-6	TRBJ2-6	-	CASSRRGNGANVLTF	TGTGCCAGCAGCCGCAGGGGAAATGGGGCCAACGTCCTGACTTTC
once	TRBV29-1	TRBJ2-3	-	CSVQTTAGTDTQYF	TGCAGCGTACAGACTACAGCCGGCACAGATACGCAGTATTTT
-	TRBV5-1	TRBJ2-2	-	CASSLTLNAGELFF	TGCGCCAGCAGCTTAACTTTAAACGCCGGGGAGCTGTTTTTT
-	TRBV7-7	TRBJ2-1	-	CASSSSSYNEQFF	TGTGCCAGCAGCTCTAGCAGCTACAATGAGCAGTTCTTC
-	TRBV5-1	TRBJ2-7	TRBD1	CASSFRDRIAYEQYF	TGCGCCAGCAGCTTTCGGGACAGAATAGCCTACGAGCAGTACTTC
-	TRBV6-5	TRBJ1-2	-	CASSYSGRAKGYTF	TGTGCCAGCAGTTACTCTGGGCGAGCCAAAGGCTACACCTTC
-	TRBV29-1	TRBJ1-1	TRBD1	CSLGTGIENTEAFF	TGCAGCCTAGGGACAGGGATAGAGAACACTGAAGCTTTCTTT
-	TRBV19	TRBJ1-4	TRBD1	CASSTSGTGNEKLFF	TGTGCCAGTAGTACCTCTGGGACAGGGAATGAAAAACTGTTTTTT
-	TRBV7-2	TRBJ1-2	TRBD1	CASSSASGTGVYYGYTF	TGTGCCAGCAGCTCCGCGAGCGGGACAGGGGTTTACTATGGCTACACCTTC
-	TRBV6-5	TRBJ1-2	TRBD1	CASSYSGGGYGYTF	TGTGCCAGCAGTTACTCAGGGGGCGGCTATGGCTACACCTTC
-	TRBV6-8	TRBJ2-1	TRBD2	CASNWRGDSYNEQFF	TGTGCCAGCAACTGGCGGGGGGACTCCTACAATGAGCAGTTCTTC
-	TRBV5-4	TRBJ1-1	-	CASSTPTANTEAFF	TGTGCCAGCAGCACACCGACAGCTAACACTGAAGCTTTCTTT
-	TRBV5-5	TRBJ2-7	-	CASRDAEGLSYEQYF	TGTGCCAGCAGAGATGCGGAGGGTCTTTCCTACGAGCAGTACTTC
-	TRBV7-2	TRBJ2-3	TRBD2	CASSLGASGSMNTQYF	TGTGCCAGCAGCTTAGGTGCCAGCGGGAGCATGAATACGCAGTATTTT
-	TRBV4-1	TRBJ1-2	-	CASSQGQGPNYGYTF	TGCGCCAGCAGCCAAGGCCAGGGTCCTAACTATGGCTACACCTTC
-	TRBV10-3	TRBJ2-3	TRBD1	CAISGWTGGVDTQYF	TGTGCCATCAGTGGATGGACAGGGGGCGTCGATACGCAGTATTTT
-	TRBV6-1	TRBJ2-1	-	CASRKDSVYNEQFF	TGTGCCAGCAGGAAAGACAGCGTCTACAATGAGCAGTTCTTC
-	TRBV28	TRBJ2-7	-	CASSLQLPTNEQYF	TGTGCCAGCAGTTTACAGTTACCCACAAACGAGCAGTACTTC
-	TRBV19	TRBJ1-2	-	CASSPQLRYGYTF	TGTGCCAGTAGTCCCCAGTTGAGGTATGGCTACACCTTC
-	TRBV29-1	TRBJ1-1	-	CSVGEGRAFF	TGCAGCGTTGGCGAGGGTAGAGCTTTCTTT
-	TRBV5-6	TRBJ1-4	-	CASSLFQGVTNEKLFF	TGTGCCAGCAGCTTGTTCCAGGGTGTAACTAATGAAAAACTGTTTTTT
-	TRBV6-1	TRBJ1-2	-	CASSEPRIWLLGYTF	TGTGCCAGCAGTGAACCAAGAATTTGGCTTCTTGGCTACACCTTC
-	TRBV5-8	TRBJ2-7	TRBD1	CASSLVGQGAYEQYF	TGTGCCAGCAGCTTGGTGGGACAGGGGGCCTACGAGCAGTACTTC
-	TRBV28	TRBJ2-3	TRBD1	CASSSHSGQSTDTQYF	TGTGCCAGCAGTTCTCACTCGGGACAGAGCACAGATACGCAGTATTTT
-	TRBV29-1	TRBJ1-2	-	CSVEGVRTAYGYTF	TGCAGCGTTGAAGGGGTTAGGACAGCCTATGGCTACACCTTC
once	TRBV27	TRBJ2-7	TRBD2	CASSLRGAYEQYF	TGTGCCAGCAGTTTGCGGGGGGCCTACGAGCAGTACTTC
-	TRBV6-1	TRBJ1-6	TRBD1	CASSEGTANSPLHF	TGTGCCAGCAGTGAGGGGACAGCCAATTCACCCCTCCACTTT
-	TRBV2	TRBJ2-2	-	CASRTEGAVGELFF	TGTGCCAGCAGGACGGAAGGGGCGGTCGGGGAGCTGTTTTTT
-	TRBV11-2	TRBJ2-1	TRBD1	CASSSRPEGANEQFF	TGTGCCAGCAGCTCCCGTCCTGAGGGGGCCAATGAGCAGTTCTTC
-	TRBV28	TRBJ2-1	TRBD2	CPSGGSYNEQFF	TGCCCTAGCGGGGGTTCCTACAATGAGCAGTTCTTC
once	TRBV18	TRBJ2-5	-	CASSLQFGETQYF	TGTGCCAGCTCACTGCAGTTTGGCGAGACCCAGTACTTC
-	TRBV7-8	TRBJ1-2	TRBD1	CASSSGTGGGYGYTF	TGTGCCAGCAGCTCGGGGACAGGGGGCGGCTATGGCTACACCTTC
-	TRBV4-1	TRBJ2-7	TRBD2	CASSQDFTSGRSEQYF	TGCGCCAGCAGCCAAGATTTTACTAGCGGGAGGAGCGAGCAGTACTTC
-	TRBV28	TRBJ2-1	-	CASSFSSRAILGQFF	TGTGCCAGCAGTTTCTCAAGCAGGGCCATTTTGGGGCAGTTCTTC
-	TRBV7-9	TRBJ2-3	-	CASSFGTGSADTQYF	TGTGCCAGCAGCTTTGGAACGGGGAGCGCAGATACGCAGTATTTT
-	TRBV5-6	TRBJ1-2	TRBD1	CASSPGTAYGYTF	TGTGCCAGCAGCCCTGGGACAGCGTATGGCTACACCTTC